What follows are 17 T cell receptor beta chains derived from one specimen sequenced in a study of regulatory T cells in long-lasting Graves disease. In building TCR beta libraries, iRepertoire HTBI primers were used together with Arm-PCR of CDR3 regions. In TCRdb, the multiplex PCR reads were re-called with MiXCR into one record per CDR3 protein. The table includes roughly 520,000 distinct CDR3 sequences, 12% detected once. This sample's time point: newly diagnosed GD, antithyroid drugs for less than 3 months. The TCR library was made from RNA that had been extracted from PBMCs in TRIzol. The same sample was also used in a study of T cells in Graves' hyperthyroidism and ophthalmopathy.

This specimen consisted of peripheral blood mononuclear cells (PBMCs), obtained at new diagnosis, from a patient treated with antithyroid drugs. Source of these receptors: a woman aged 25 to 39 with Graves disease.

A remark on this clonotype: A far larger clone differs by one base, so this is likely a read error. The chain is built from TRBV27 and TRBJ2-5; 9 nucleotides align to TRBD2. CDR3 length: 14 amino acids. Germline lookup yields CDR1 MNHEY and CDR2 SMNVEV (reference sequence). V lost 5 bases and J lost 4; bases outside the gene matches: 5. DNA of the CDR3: TGTGCCAGCAGTCCCCCAGCGGGAGGAGAGACCCAGTACTTC. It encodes CASSPPAGGETQYF.

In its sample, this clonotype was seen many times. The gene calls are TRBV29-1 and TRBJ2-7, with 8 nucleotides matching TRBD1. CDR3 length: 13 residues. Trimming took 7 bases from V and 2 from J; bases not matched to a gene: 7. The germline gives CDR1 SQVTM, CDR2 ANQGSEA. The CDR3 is CSAQDRETYEQYF. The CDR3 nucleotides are TGCAGCGCCCAGGACAGGGAAACCTACGAGCAGTACTTC.

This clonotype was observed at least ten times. In DNA, the CDR3 is TGTGCCTGGAGGCGGGATGCGGAGACCCAGTACTTC. This sequence encodes CAWRRDAETQYF. The chain is built from TRBV30 and TRBJ2-5, with D maybe TRBD2 (6 bases). Per germline, CDR1 GTSNPN and CDR2 SVGIG (reference sequence). The V end was cut by 3 bases, the J end by 5 bases, with 10 bases between. CDR3 size: 12 residues.

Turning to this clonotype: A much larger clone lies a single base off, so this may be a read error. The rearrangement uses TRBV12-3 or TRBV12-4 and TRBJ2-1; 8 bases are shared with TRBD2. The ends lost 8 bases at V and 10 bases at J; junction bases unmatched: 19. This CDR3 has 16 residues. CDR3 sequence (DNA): TGTGCCAGCGAGGAGGGCAAGCGGGGGAGCTCCTACGAGCAGTTCTTC. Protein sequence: CASEEGKRGSSYEQFF.

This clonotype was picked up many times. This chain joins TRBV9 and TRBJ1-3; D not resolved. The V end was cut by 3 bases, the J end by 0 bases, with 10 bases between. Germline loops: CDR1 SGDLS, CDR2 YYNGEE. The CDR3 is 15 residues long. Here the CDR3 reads CASSGRIGSGNTIYF. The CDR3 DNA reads TGTGCCAGCAGCGGAAGGATCGGCTCTGGAAACACCATATATTTT.

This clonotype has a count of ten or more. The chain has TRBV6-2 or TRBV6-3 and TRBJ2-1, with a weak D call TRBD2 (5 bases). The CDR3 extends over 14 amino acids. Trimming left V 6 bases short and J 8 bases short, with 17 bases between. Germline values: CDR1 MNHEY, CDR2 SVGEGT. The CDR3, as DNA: TGTGCCAGCAGGGGCCTAAATCGAGGGCATGAGCAGTTCTTC. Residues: CASRGLNRGHEQFF.

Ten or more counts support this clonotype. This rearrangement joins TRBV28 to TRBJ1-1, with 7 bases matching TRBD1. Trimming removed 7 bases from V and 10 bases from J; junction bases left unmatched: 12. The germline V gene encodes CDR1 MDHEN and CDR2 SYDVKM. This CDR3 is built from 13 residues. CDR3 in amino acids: CASNRAGGQGAFF. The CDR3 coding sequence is TGTGCCAGCAATAGGGCAGGGGGGCAGGGAGCTTTCTTT.

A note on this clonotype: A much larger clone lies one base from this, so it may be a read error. The CDR3 bases are TGTGCCAGCAGCCAGGGACTAGCGGATAGCACAGATACGCACTATTTT. Its protein is CASSQGLADSTDTHYF. The chain recombines TRBV11-2 with TRBJ2-3, with 11 bases aligning to TRBD2. The CDR3 consists of 16 residues. Germline CDR1 SGHAT, CDR2 FQNNGV. Using reference TRBV11-2 and TRBJ2-3 for the parts outside the CDR3, the full variable domain is EAGVAQSPRYKIIEKRQSVAFWCNPISGHATLYWYQQILGQGPKLLIQFQNNGVVDDSQLPKDRFSAERLKGVDSTLKIQPAKLEDSAVYLCASSQGLADSTDTHYFGPGTRLTVL.

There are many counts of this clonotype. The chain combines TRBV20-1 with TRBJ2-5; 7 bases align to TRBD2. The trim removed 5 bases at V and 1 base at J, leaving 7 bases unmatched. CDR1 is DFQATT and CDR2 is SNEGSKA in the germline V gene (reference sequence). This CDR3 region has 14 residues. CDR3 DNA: TGCAGTGCTCCGAGCGGGAACCTCCAAGAGACCCAGTACTTC. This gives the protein CSAPSGNLQETQYF.

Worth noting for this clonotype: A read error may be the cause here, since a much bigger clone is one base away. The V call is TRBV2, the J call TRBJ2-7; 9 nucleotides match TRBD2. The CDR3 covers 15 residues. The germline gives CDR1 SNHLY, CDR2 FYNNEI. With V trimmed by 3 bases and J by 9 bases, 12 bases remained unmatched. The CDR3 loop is CASSERPSGKEGQYF. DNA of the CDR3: TGTGCCAGCAGTGAGCGTCCTAGCGGGAAGGAAGGGCAGTACTTC.

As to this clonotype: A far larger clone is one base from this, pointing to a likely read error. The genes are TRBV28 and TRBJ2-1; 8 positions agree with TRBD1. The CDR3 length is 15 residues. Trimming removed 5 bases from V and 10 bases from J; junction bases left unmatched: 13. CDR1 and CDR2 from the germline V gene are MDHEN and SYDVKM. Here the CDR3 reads CASSETGGGSYEQFF. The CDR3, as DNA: TGTGCCAGCAGTGAAACAGGGGGTGGCTCCTACGAGCAGTTCTTC.

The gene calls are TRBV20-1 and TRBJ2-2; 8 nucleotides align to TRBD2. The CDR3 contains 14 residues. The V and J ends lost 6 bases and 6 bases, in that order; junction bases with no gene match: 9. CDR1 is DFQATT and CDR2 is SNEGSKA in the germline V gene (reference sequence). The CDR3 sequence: CSARGGIGPGELFF. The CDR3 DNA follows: TGCAGTGCCCGGGGGGGGATCGGGCCCGGGGAGCTGTTTTTT.

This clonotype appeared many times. The chain's CDR3 is CASSVVPGAPDTQYF. The CDR3 region has the DNA TGTGCCAGCAGCGTAGTACCGGGAGCTCCAGATACGCAGTATTTT. J is TRBJ2-3 and V is TRBV9; possibly TRBD2 for D (6 bases). The V and J ends lost 0 bases and 4 bases respectively, with 12 bases between them. This CDR3 has 15 amino acids. Germline V gene sequence: CDR1 SGDLS, CDR2 YYNGEE.

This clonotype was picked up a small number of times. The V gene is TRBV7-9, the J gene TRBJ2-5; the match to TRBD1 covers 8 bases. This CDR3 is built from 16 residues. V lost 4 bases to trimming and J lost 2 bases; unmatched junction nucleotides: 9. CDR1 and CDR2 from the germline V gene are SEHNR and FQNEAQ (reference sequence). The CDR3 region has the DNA TGTGCCAGCAGCTCCCCAGACAGGGGAGAGCAAGAGACCCAGTACTTC. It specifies CASSSPDRGEQETQYF.

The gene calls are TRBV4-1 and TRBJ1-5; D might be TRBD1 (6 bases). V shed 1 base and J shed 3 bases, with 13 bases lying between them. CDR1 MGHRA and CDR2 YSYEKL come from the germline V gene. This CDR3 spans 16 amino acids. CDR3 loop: CASSQGLPGANQPQHF. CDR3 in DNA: TGCGCCAGCAGCCAAGGCCTCCCGGGGGCCAATCAGCCCCAGCATTTT.

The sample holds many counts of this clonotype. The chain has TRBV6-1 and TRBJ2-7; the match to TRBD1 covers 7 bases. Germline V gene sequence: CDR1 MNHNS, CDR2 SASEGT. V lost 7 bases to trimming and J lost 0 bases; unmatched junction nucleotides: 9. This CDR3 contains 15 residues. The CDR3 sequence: CASTDRARSSYEQYF. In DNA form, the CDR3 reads TGTGCCAGCACAGACAGGGCGCGGAGCTCCTACGAGCAGTACTTC.

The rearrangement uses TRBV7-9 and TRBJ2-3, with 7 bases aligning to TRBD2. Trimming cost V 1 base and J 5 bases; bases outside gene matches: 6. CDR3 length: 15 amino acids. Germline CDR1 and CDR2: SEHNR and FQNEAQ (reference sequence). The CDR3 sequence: CASSLVAGAIDTQYF. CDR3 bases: TGTGCCAGCAGCTTAGTGGCGGGAGCAATAGATACGCAGTATTTT.